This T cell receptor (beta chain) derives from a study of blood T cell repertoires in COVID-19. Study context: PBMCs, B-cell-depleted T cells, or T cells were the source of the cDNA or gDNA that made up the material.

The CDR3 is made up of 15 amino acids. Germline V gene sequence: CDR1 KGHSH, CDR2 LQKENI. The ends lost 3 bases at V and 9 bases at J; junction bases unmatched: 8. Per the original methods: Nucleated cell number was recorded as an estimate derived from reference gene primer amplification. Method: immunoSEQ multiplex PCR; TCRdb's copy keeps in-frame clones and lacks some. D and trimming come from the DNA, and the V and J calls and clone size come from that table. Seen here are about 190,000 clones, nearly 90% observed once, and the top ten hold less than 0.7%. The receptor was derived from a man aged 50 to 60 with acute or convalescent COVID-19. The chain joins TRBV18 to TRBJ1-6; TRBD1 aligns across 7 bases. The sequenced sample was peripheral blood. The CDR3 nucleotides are TGTGCCAGCTCACCGAGACAGGGCGGTGGTTCACCCCTCCACTTT. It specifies CASSPRQGGGSPLHF.